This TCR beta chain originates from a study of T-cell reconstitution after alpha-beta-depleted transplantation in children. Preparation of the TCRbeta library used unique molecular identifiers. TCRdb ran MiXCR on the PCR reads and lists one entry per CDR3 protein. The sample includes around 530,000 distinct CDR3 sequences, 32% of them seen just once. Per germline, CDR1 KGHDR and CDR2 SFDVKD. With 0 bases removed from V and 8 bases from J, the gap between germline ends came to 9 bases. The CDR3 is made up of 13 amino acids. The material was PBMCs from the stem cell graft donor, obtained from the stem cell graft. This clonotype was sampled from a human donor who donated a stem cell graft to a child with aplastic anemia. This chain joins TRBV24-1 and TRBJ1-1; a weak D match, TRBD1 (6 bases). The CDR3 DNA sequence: TGTGCCACCAGTGATTTGTCCGGACAGGAAGCTTTCTTT. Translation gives CATSDLSGQEAFF.